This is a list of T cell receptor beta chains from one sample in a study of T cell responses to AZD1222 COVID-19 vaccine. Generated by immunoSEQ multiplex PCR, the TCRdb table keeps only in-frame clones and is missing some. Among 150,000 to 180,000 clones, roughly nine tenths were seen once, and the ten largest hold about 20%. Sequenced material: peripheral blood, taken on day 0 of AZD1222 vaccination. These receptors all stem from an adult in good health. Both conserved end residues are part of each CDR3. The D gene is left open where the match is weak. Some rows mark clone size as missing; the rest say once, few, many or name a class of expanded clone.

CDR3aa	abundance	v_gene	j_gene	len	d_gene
CASSQGFLRTEAFF	.	TRBV3-1/TRBV3-2	TRBJ1-1	14	.
CASSADSSYEQYF	.	TRBV13	TRBJ2-7	13	.
CASRDGAGGTTDTQYF	.	TRBV6-6	TRBJ2-3	16	TRBD2
CSVRLGTVGNQPQHF	.	TRBV29-1	TRBJ1-5	15	.
CASSPDGSSGNTIYF	.	TRBV7-9	TRBJ1-3	15	.
CATSDLVSGDRSSYNEQFF	.	TRBV24-1	TRBJ2-1	19	.
CASSLGQLATNEKLFF	.	TRBV18	TRBJ1-4	16	TRBD1
CASSTSWSQPQHF	.	TRBV19	TRBJ1-5	13	.
CASSSTLRRLGGNTIYF	.	TRBV6-2/TRBV6-3	TRBJ1-3	17	.
CASTPGGMNTEAFF	.	TRBV19	TRBJ1-1	14	.
CASSREVFSYEQYF	.	TRBV5-5	TRBJ2-7	14	TRBD2
CASSVTPNYGYTF	.	TRBV5-1	TRBJ1-2	13	.
CAWDRGLNSPLHF	.	TRBV30	TRBJ1-6	13	TRBD1
CAWNGFSLNEKLFF	.	TRBV30	TRBJ1-4	14	.
CASSREGGRYEQYF	.	TRBV3-1/TRBV3-2	TRBJ2-7	14	.
CASSFLTGDNEQFF	few	TRBV5-1	TRBJ2-1	14	TRBD1
CASSEVSDRRVEGYTF	few	TRBV6-1	TRBJ1-2	16	.
CASSIITGRGNSPLHF	.	TRBV19	TRBJ1-6	16	TRBD1
CASSQDGVMGNTEAFF	.	TRBV4-1	TRBJ1-1	16	.
CASSSHGPKEGYGYTF	.	TRBV3-1/TRBV3-2	TRBJ1-2	16	.
CASRTNRAGNEKLFF	.	TRBV11-2	TRBJ1-4	15	.
CASSRLGQGMISPQHF	.	TRBV18	TRBJ1-5	16	TRBD1